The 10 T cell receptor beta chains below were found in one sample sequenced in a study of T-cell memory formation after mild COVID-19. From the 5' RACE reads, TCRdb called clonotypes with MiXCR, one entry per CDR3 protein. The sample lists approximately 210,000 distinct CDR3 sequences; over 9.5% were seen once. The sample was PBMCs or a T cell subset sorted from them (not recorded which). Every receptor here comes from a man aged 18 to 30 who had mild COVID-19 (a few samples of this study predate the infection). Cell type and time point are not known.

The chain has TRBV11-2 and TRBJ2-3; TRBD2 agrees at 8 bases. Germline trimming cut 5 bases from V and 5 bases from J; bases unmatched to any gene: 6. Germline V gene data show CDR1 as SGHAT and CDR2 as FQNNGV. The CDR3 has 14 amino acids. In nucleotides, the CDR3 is TGTGCCAGCAGCCCGGGGGGGCAAAGAGATACGCAGTATTTT. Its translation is CASSPGGQRDTQYF. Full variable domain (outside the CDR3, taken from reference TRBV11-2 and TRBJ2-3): EAGVAQSPRYKIIEKRQSVAFWCNPISGHATLYWYQQILGQGPKLLIQFQNNGVVDDSQLPKDRFSAERLKGVDSTLKIQPAKLEDSAVYLCASSPGGQRDTQYFGPGTRLTVL.

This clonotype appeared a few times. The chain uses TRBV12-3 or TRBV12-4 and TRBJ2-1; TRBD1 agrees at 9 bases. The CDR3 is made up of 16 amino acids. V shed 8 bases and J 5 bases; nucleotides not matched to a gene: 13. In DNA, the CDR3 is TGTGCCAGCGGCGCGCGGGACAGGGAATTACACAATGAGCAGTTCTTC. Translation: CASGARDRELHNEQFF.

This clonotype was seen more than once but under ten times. CDR3 DNA sequence: TGCGCCAGCAGCCAGGAGGGGCGCGGATCCCACACAGATACGCAGTATTTT. Translated, it gives CASSQEGRGSHTDTQYF. The gene calls are TRBV4-3 and TRBJ2-3; weak D call: TRBD2 (6 bases). This CDR3 spans 17 amino acids. Trimming left V 3 bases short and J 2 bases short, with 18 bases between. Germline CDR1 and CDR2: LGHNA and YSLEER.

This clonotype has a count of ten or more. The CDR3 is CASSQVLELAGLDTQYF. CDR3 bases: TGTGCCAGCAGCCAAGTGCTTGAACTAGCGGGGCTCGATACGCAGTATTTT. J is TRBJ2-3 and V is TRBV3-1, with 10 bases matching TRBD2. Trimming removed 1 base from V and 6 bases from J; junction bases left unmatched: 10. This CDR3 is built from 17 residues. Looked up from germline, CDR1 is LGHDT and CDR2 is YNNKEL (reference sequence).

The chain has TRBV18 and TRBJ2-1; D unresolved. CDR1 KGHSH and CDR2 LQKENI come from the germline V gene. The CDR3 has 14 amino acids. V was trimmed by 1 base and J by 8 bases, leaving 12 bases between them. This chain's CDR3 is CASSPQAGRDEQFF. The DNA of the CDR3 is TGTGCCAGCTCACCACAGGCAGGACGGGATGAGCAGTTCTTC.

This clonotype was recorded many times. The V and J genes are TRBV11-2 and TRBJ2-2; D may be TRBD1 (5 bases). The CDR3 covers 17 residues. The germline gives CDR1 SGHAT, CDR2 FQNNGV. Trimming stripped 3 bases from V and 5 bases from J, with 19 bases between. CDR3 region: CASSFFLSGKGTGELFF. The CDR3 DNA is TGTGCCAGCAGCTTCTTTTTGTCCGGCAAGGGGACCGGGGAGCTGTTTTTT.

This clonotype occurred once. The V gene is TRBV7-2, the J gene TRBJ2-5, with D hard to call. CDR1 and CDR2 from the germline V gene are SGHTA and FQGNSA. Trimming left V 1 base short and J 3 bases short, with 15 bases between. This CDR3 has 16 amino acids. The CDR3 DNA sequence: TGTGCCAGCAGCTTAGGCCTCTTGTCTGTAGAAGAGACCCAGTACTTC. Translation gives CASSLGLLSVEETQYF.

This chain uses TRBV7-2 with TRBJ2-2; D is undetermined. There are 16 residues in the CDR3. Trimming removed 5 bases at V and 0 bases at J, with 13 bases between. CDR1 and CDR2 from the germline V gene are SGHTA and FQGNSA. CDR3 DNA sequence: TGTGCCAGCAGCCCCCAGGTCGGGTCGAACACCGGGGAGCTGTTTTTT. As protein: CASSPQVGSNTGELFF.

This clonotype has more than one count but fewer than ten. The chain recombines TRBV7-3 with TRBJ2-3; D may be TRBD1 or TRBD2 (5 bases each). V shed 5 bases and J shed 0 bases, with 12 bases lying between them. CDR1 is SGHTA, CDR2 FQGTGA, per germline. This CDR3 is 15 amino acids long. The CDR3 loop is CASSPGTPSTDTQYF. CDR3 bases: TGTGCCAGCAGCCCCGGGACCCCTAGCACAGATACGCAGTATTTT.

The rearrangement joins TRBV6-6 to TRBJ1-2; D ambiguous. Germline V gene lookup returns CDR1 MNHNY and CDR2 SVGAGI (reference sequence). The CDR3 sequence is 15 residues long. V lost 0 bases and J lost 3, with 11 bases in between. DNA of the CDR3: TGTGCCAGCAGTTACTCCGAACCGACTTACTATGGCTACACCTTC. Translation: CASSYSEPTYYGYTF.